Following are 32 T cell receptor beta chains from one sample sequenced in a study of blood T cell repertoires in COVID-19. Assay: immunoSEQ multiplex PCR; the TCRdb copy retains only in-frame clones and omits some. Among 110,000 to 150,000 clones listed, just under 80% were seen once. The sequencing sample was made of peripheral blood. All receptors derive from a woman aged 55-70 years with acute or convalescent COVID-19.

V and J are TRBV7-3 and TRBJ2-5; tentatively, D is TRBD2 (7 bases). Germline lookup yields CDR1 SGHTA and CDR2 FQGTGA. This CDR3 comprises 14 residues. V gave up 1 base and J gave up 7 bases, with 13 bases separating them. CDR3 sequence reads: CASSLRAGEGTQYF. For the CDR3, the DNA is TGTGCCAGCAGCTTAAGGGCAGGGGAGGGGACCCAGTACTTC.

The chain is built from TRBV10-3 and TRBJ2-7, with D maybe TRBD2 (6 bases). The CDR3 totals 12 residues. V was cut by 3 bases and J by 7 bases, with 10 bases left in between. Per germline, CDR1 ENHRY and CDR2 SYGVKD. In DNA, the CDR3 is TGTGCCATCAGTGAACAGCGGGTAGAGCAGTACTTC. Protein product: CAISEQRVEQYF.

The V and J genes are TRBV28 and TRBJ2-1, with D possibly being TRBD1 (6 bases). From germline, CDR1 is MDHEN and CDR2 SYDVKM. Trimming cost V 5 bases and J 12 bases, with 14 bases left between them. The CDR3 sequence is 12 residues long. CDR3 sequence reads: CASSTGFFVQFF. CDR3 in DNA: TGTGCCAGCAGTACAGGGTTTTTTGTGCAGTTCTTC.

This clone came up a few times. The chain joins TRBV29-1 to TRBJ2-3, with 7 positions matching TRBD2. Germline V gene sequence: CDR1 SQVTM, CDR2 ANQGSEA. The CDR3 loop spans 16 amino acids. V shed 5 bases, J shed 2 bases, and the junction held 13 bases outside the gene matches. CDR3 sequence reads: CSVSHSSAGFTDTQYF. Written as DNA, the CDR3 is TGCAGCGTTAGCCATTCCTCAGCGGGATTCACAGATACGCAGTATTTT.

The genes are TRBV19 and TRBJ2-2; TRBD1 is a possible D gene (6 bases). This CDR3 comprises 16 residues. V was pared by 7 bases and J by 2 bases, with 17 bases between. CDR1 is LNHDA and CDR2 is SQIVND in the germline V gene (reference sequence). This CDR3 is CASTRAGAANTGELFF. The CDR3 bases are TGTGCCAGTACCAGGGCAGGGGCCGCAAACACCGGGGAGCTGTTTTTT.

The chain joins TRBV28 to TRBJ1-5; 11 nucleotides line up with TRBD1. Germline CDR1 and CDR2: MDHEN and SYDVKM. This CDR3 contains 15 residues. With V trimmed by 4 bases and J by 5 bases, 4 bases remained unmatched. CDR3 loop: CASSSPGQGDQPQHF. In DNA form, the CDR3 reads TGTGCCAGCAGTTCACCGGGACAGGGGGATCAGCCCCAGCATTTT.

This clone was seen only a few times. The chain is built from TRBV10-3 and TRBJ2-1; TRBD2 matches 10 bases. V lost 5 bases to trimming and J lost 9 bases; unmatched junction nucleotides: 7. CDR3 length equals 14 residues. Germline V gives CDR1 ENHRY, CDR2 SYGVKD. The CDR3: CAISIAGGEGEQFF. CDR3 DNA sequence: TGTGCCATCAGTATAGCGGGAGGTGAGGGTGAGCAGTTCTTC.

The chain combines TRBV9 with TRBJ2-1; 10 bases match TRBD2. In germline, CDR1 is SGDLS, CDR2 YYNGEE. The CDR3 totals 15 residues. The ends lost 1 base at V and 10 bases at J; junction bases unmatched: 8. In DNA form, the CDR3 reads TGTGCCAGCAGCGTAAATAAGCGGGAGGGGCACGAGCAGTTCTTC. It yields the protein CASSVNKREGHEQFF.

V and J are TRBV7-9 and TRBJ2-1; D possibly corresponds to TRBD1 (6 bases). CDR1 is SEHNR and CDR2 is FQNEAQ in the germline V gene (reference sequence). The CDR3 is made up of 12 amino acids. The germline V and J ends were trimmed by 7 bases and 8 bases, with 12 bases remaining between them. The DNA of the CDR3 is TGTGCCAGCAACCCAGGGGTTGATGAGCAGTTCTTC. As protein: CASNPGVDEQFF.

This chain uses TRBV15 with TRBJ2-7; 11 bases are a match to TRBD1. J gave up 5 bases and V 3 bases, and 6 bases lay outside the gene matches. This CDR3 is 15 amino acids long. CDR1 and CDR2 from the germline V gene are LNHNV and YYDKDF (reference sequence). This CDR3 is CATSRGGQGAHEQYF. CDR3 in DNA: TGTGCCACCAGCAGGGGAGGACAGGGGGCCCACGAGCAGTACTTC.

CDR3 nucleotide sequence: TGTGCCAGCAGTGAACATCGGGGTCTCTACAACGAGCAGTACTTC. This codes for CASSEHRGLYNEQYF. The gene calls are TRBV6-1 and TRBJ2-7, with TRBD2 as a possible D gene (5 bases). Trimming took 2 bases from V and 5 from J, leaving 16 bases between them. CDR3 size: 15 residues. Per germline, CDR1 MNHNS and CDR2 SASEGT.

This chain joins TRBV28 and TRBJ1-1; D is possibly TRBD1 (5 bases). The CDR3 contains 16 residues. V gave up 2 bases and J gave up 1 base, with 14 bases separating them. Germline assignment: CDR1 MDHEN and CDR2 SYDVKM. CDR3 in DNA: TGTGCCAGCAGTTTAGCATGGGGGGTAAGGAACACTGAAGCTTTCTTT. Translating gives CASSLAWGVRNTEAFF.

J is TRBJ2-2 and V is TRBV28; no clear D. Per the germline V gene, CDR1 is MDHEN and CDR2 is SYDVKM. The CDR3 spans 14 residues. The V gene lost 2 bases and the J gene lost 3 bases, with 7 bases spanning the gap. The CDR3 DNA is TGTGCCAGCAGTTTAGGCTCCCACACCGGGGAGCTGTTTTTT. Translating gives CASSLGSHTGELFF.

For the CDR3, the DNA is TGTGCCAGCAGCTTGGGAGGCGGGGGGTTTACTTCACCCCTCCACTTT. It translates to CASSLGGGGFTSPLHF. This rearrangement joins TRBV5-4 to TRBJ1-6, with a weak D call TRBD1 (5 bases). The length of the CDR3 is 16 residues. Trimming took off 0 bases at V and 9 bases at J, with 16 bases between the two ends. Germline CDR1 reads SGHNT; CDR2 reads YYREEE (reference sequence).

The CDR3 DNA follows: TGCGCCAGCAGCTTGGGTGTTGAGGGCTACACCTTC. It encodes CASSLGVEGYTF. V and J are TRBV5-1 and TRBJ1-2; no reliable D call. Per the germline V gene, CDR1 is SGHRS and CDR2 is YFSETQ. V lost 0 bases, J lost 8 bases, and 8 bases lay in between. This CDR3 contains 12 residues.

The chain has TRBV27 and TRBJ2-3, with 7 positions matching TRBD1. CDR1 is MNHEY, CDR2 SMNVEV, per germline (reference sequence). The ends lost 4 bases at V and 5 bases at J; junction bases unmatched: 12. The CDR3 has 16 residues. CDR3: CASSSGQDFRRDTQYF. The CDR3 DNA is TGTGCCAGCAGTTCCGGACAGGACTTTAGGCGAGATACGCAGTATTTT.

The chain has TRBV20-1 and TRBJ2-2; D is undetermined. Germline CDR1 DFQATT, CDR2 SNEGSKA (reference sequence). This CDR3 spans 10 amino acids. With 5 bases removed from V and 6 bases from J, the gap between germline ends came to 4 bases. CDR3 residues: CSAQSGELFF. The CDR3 nucleotides read TGCAGTGCTCAATCCGGGGAGCTGTTTTTT.

The chain carries TRBV9 and TRBJ2-5, with D perhaps TRBD2 (5 bases). There are 13 residues in the CDR3. The germline gives CDR1 SGDLS, CDR2 YYNGEE. The ends were cut back, 5 bases at V and 5 bases at J, with 13 bases in the middle. CDR3 in DNA: TGTGCCAGCAGGGACGGGAACTCGGAGACCCAGTACTTC. It codes for CASRDGNSETQYF.

This clone was recorded a few times. V usage is TRBV7-6 and J usage is TRBJ2-5, with TRBD1 identical over 9 bases. CDR1 is SGHVS and CDR2 is FNYEAQ in the germline V gene. There are 12 residues in the CDR3. Trimming removed 7 bases from V and 7 bases from J; junction bases left unmatched: 4. CDR3 DNA sequence: TGTGCCAGCAAGGACAGGGGAGGGACCCAGTACTTC. Translating it yields CASKDRGGTQYF.

Only a few counts were recorded for this clone. The gene calls are TRBV19 and TRBJ2-3; 8 bases fit TRBD2. After removal of 4 bases from V and 5 bases from J, the junction contained 11 bases not matched to a gene. The CDR3 spans 16 residues. The germline V gene encodes CDR1 LNHDA and CDR2 SQIVND (reference sequence). Written as DNA, the CDR3 is TGTGCCAGTAGTACCGGACTAGCCGCCGAGGGAGATACGCAGTATTTT. Its protein is CASSTGLAAEGDTQYF.

The V call is TRBV7-3, the J call TRBJ2-1, with 8 bases fitting TRBD2. The CDR3 is 15 residues long. After removal of 3 bases from V and 7 bases from J, the junction contained 8 bases not matched to a gene. Germline lookup yields CDR1 SGHTA and CDR2 FQGTGA. In nucleotides, the CDR3 is TGTGCCAGCAGCTTTATGGCGGGAGGTGTTAATGAGCAGTTCTTC. Translated, it gives CASSFMAGGVNEQFF. Using reference TRBV7-3 and TRBJ2-1 for the parts outside the CDR3, the full variable domain is GAGVSQTPSNKVTEKGKYVELRCDPISGHTALYWYRQSLGQGPEFLIYFQGTGAADDSGLPNDRFFAVRPEGSVSTLKIQRTERGDSAVYLCASSFMAGGVNEQFFGPGTRLTVL.

The rearrangement uses TRBV28 and TRBJ2-7, with D perhaps matching TRBD1 (5 bases). The CDR3 spans 15 residues. V dropped 4 bases and J dropped 3 bases, with 16 bases sitting between them. The V gene's germline CDR1 is MDHEN and CDR2 SYDVKM. This CDR3 reads CASSSSDTLYYEQYF. In DNA, the CDR3 is TGTGCCAGCAGTTCCTCGGACACATTATACTACGAGCAGTACTTC.

The chain uses TRBV3-1 (or the pseudogene TRBV3-2) and TRBJ2-3; TRBD2 matches at 9 bases. This CDR3 contains 15 residues. J was trimmed by 1 base and V by 1 base; bases with no gene match: 0. The germline V gene has CDR1 LGHDT and CDR2 YNNKEL (reference sequence). CDR3 sequence reads: CASSQGLAGTDTQYF. As DNA, the CDR3 is TGTGCCAGCAGCCAAGGACTAGCGGGCACAGATACGCAGTATTTT.

The J gene is TRBJ2-1, the V gene TRBV5-4; TRBD2 agrees at 13 bases. Per the germline V gene, CDR1 is SGHNT and CDR2 is YYREEE (reference sequence). The CDR3 length is 16 residues. V trimming: 2 bases; J trimming: 12 bases; junction bases outside the gene matches: 11. CDR3 amino acids: CASSFLSGTSGMGQFF. CDR3 bases: TGTGCCAGCAGCTTCCTCTCCGGGACTAGCGGGATGGGGCAGTTCTTC.

This sequence joins TRBV7-8 and TRBJ2-1, with unresolved D. Germline values: CDR1 SGHVS, CDR2 FQNEAQ. This CDR3 region has 16 residues. V was pared by 4 bases and J by 0 bases, with 13 bases between. The CDR3 region is CASSYLLHSSYNEQFF. The CDR3 nucleotides read TGTGCCAGCAGCTACCTTCTCCACAGCTCCTACAATGAGCAGTTCTTC.

This clone has only one observation. The V gene is TRBV28, the J gene TRBJ2-5, with 10 bases identical to TRBD2. Germline lookup yields CDR1 MDHEN and CDR2 SYDVKM. CDR3 size: 15 residues. Trimming took 6 bases from V and 4 from J; bases not matched to a gene: 8. CDR3 region: CASSHSSGRLETQYF. The CDR3 DNA is TGTGCCAGCAGCCACTCTAGCGGGAGATTAGAGACCCAGTACTTC.

The V and J genes are TRBV10-3 and TRBJ2-7, with TRBD2 as a possible D gene (6 bases). The CDR3 spans 14 residues. CDR1 and CDR2 (germline): ENHRY, SYGVKD. V was trimmed by 7 bases and J by 6 bases, leaving 19 bases between them. CDR3 loop: CAIKSGEAGGEQYF. CDR3 in DNA: TGTGCCATCAAGTCCGGGGAGGCCGGGGGCGAGCAGTACTTC.

The V and J genes are TRBV11-2 and TRBJ1-1; 7 nucleotides match TRBD1. V gave up 1 base and J gave up 5 bases; unmatched junction bases: 10. The CDR3 extends over 16 amino acids. Germline-derived CDR1 and CDR2 are SGHAT and FQNNGV. The CDR3 spells CASSLVPRQGKTEAFF. CDR3 nucleotides: TGTGCCAGCAGCTTAGTACCTCGACAGGGAAAGACTGAAGCTTTCTTT.

The rearrangement joins TRBV7-6 to TRBJ2-3, with D unclear. The length of the CDR3 is 15 residues. Germline V gene data show CDR1 as SGHVS and CDR2 as FNYEAQ. V was shortened by 2 bases and J by 0 bases, with 9 bases between the two germline ends. The CDR3 DNA sequence: TGTGCCAGCAGCTTATTAGAGATAAGCACAGATACGCAGTATTTT. It yields the protein CASSLLEISTDTQYF.

The V gene is TRBV5-4, the J gene TRBJ2-5, with a possible D match to TRBD1 (5 bases). The CDR3 is 14 amino acids. In germline, CDR1 is SGHNT, CDR2 YYREEE (reference sequence). V gave up 7 bases and J gave up 1 base, with 14 bases separating them. The CDR3 DNA follows: TGTGCCAGCGGAAAAGGGGCCGCCCAAGAGACCCAGTACTTC. It encodes CASGKGAAQETQYF.

The genes are TRBV18 and TRBJ2-3, with TRBD1 matching over 10 bases. There are 14 residues in the CDR3. Germline values: CDR1 KGHSH, CDR2 LQKENI. V shed 6 bases and J 5 bases; nucleotides not matched to a gene: 5. The CDR3 DNA sequence: TGTGCCAGCTCGGCGGGACAGGGGAAAGATACGCAGTATTTT. Protein sequence: CASSAGQGKDTQYF.

This clone was picked up a small number of times. This chain joins TRBV27 and TRBJ2-7, with 7 nucleotides matching TRBD2. Per germline, CDR1 MNHEY and CDR2 SMNVEV (reference sequence). This CDR3 has 15 amino acids. V lost 0 bases and J lost 6; bases outside the gene matches: 8. In nucleotides, the CDR3 is TGTGCCAGCAGTTTATCGGGGGGAGGGCCGTTCGAGCAGTACTTC. This sequence encodes CASSLSGGGPFEQYF.